This T cell receptor beta chain derives from a study of blood T cells in healthy people across ages. Together with a sample-barcoded 5' primer, a J-beta primer mix was included in a second PCR lasting 7 to 11 cycles. TCRdb fed the 5' RACE reads into MiXCR, producing one record per CDR3 protein. The sample holds some 760,000 distinct CDR3 sequences; roughly 25% are singletons and the top ten take 9.4%. V lost 3 bases to trimming and J lost 10 bases, with 11 bases between them. The CDR3 sequence is 12 residues long. From germline, CDR1 is SNHLY and CDR2 FYNNEI. These data also formed part of another study, on T cells of mothers and their children.

The source is a boy under 18 in good health. V is TRBV2 and J is TRBJ2-3, with D uncertain. Sequenced sample: blood. The CDR3 nucleotides read TGTGCCAGCAGTGAGGATAACCGTTCGCAGTATTTT. It is translated as CASSEDNRSQYF.